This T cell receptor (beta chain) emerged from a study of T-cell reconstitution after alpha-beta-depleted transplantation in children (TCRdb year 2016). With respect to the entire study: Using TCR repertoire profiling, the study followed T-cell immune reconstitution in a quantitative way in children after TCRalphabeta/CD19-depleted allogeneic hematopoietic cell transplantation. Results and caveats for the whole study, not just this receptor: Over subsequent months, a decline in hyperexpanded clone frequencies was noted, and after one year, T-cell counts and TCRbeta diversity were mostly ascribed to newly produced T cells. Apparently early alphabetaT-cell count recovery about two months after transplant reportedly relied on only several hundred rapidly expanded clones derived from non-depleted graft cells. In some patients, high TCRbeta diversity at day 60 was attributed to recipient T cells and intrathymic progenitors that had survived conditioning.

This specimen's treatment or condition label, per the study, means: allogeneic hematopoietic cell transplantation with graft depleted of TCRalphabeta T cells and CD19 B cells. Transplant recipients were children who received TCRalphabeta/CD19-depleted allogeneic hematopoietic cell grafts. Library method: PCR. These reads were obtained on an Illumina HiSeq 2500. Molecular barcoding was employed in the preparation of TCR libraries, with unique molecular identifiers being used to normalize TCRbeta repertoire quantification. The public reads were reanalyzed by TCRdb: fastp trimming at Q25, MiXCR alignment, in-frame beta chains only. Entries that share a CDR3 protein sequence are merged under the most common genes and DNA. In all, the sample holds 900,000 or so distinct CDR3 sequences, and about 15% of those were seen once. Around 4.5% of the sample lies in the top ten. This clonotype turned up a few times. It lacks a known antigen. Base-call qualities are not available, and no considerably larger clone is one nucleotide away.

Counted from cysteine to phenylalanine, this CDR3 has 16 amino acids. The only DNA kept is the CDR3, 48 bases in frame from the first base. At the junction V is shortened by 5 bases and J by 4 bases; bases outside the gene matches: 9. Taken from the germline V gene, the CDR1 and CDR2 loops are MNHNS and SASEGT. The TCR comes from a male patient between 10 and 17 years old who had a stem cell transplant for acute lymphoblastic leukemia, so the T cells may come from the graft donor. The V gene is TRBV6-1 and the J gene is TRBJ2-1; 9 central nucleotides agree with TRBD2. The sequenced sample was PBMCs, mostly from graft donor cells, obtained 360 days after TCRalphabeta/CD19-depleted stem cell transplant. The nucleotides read TGTGCCAGCAGTCCCCTAGGAGCGGGAGGATACAATGAGCAGTTCTTC. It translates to CASSPLGAGGYNEQFF.